This TCR beta chain is drawn from a study of early T cells in non-severe SARS-CoV-2 infection. Germline V gene lookup returns CDR1 SGHRS and CDR2 YFSETQ. The CDR3 spans 17 residues. V dropped 4 bases and J dropped 2 bases, with 19 bases sitting between them. Researchers tagged individual cDNA molecules with unique molecular identifiers. TCRdb recomputed calls from the 5' RACE reads with MiXCR, one row per CDR3 protein. Of tens of thousands of distinct CDR3 sequences detected, roughly 5.7% appear once; the ten largest clones hold about 5.1%. This clonotype has a count of ten or more. The specimen was whole blood. The receptor was isolated from an adult who was a healthcare worker with PCR-confirmed SARS-CoV-2 infection or an uninfected control (not recorded which). The genes are TRBV5-1 and TRBJ2-4; D possibly uses TRBD1 or TRBD2 (6 bases each). Written as DNA, the CDR3 is TGCGCCAGCAGCGGAAGGGCCGGGGGCGCGTCCAAAAACATTCAGTACTTC. This codes for CASSGRAGGASKNIQYF.